Listed below are T cell receptor beta chains from one sample, sequenced in a study of T cell changes during pregnancy in multiple sclerosis. The method was immunoSEQ multiplex PCR; TCRdb's version includes in-frame clones alone and lacks a portion of them. Of about 110,000 clones in the sample, approximately 90% were seen once. The material sequenced was peripheral blood, taken after pregnancy. Receptors were obtained from a female donor with multiple sclerosis, enrolled in a pregnancy study. CDR3s include the opening cysteine and the closing phenylalanine or tryptophan. A D gene is named only where the DNA matches it firmly. Not every row has a clone size; where given, it reads once, few, many or a size class.

clone_size d_call cdr3_length j_call v_call cdr3_nt cdr3_aa
once TRBD2 15 TRBJ2-3 TRBV19 TGTGCCAGTAGCTCTAGCGGGGGGGCCTCAGATACGCAGTATTTT CASSSSGGASDTQYF
- - 12 TRBJ1-2 TRBV19 TGTGCCAGTAGTAAGGGAGTCTATGGCTACACCTTC CASSKGVYGYTF
few TRBD1 15 TRBJ1-2 TRBV2 TGTGCCAGCAGTATAAACAGGGGGACCGCGTATGGCTACACCTTC CASSINRGTAYGYTF
once - 14 TRBJ1-2 TRBV9 TGTGCCAGCAGCGTAGGGGAGAACGGATATGGCTACACCTTC CASSVGENGYGYTF
- - 15 TRBJ2-2 TRBV5-8 TGTGCCAGCAGCCTATCACAGGGTAGAACCGGGGAGCTGTTTTTT CASSLSQGRTGELFF
- - 16 TRBJ1-5 TRBV28 TGTGCCAGCAGTTTAGCCAGACAAGCCACCAATCAGCCCCAGCATTTT CASSLARQATNQPQHF
- - 17 TRBJ1-4 TRBV6-1 TGTGCCAGCAGTGAATTGGGGCGCCGGACAACTAATGAAAAACTGTTTTTT CASSELGRRTTNEKLFF
once - 14 TRBJ1-2 TRBV19 TGTGCCACCGGCGCGGGGGCGCAGTCGATTGGCTACACCTTC CATGAGAQSIGYTF
- TRBD1 16 TRBJ2-3 TRBV30 TGTGCCTGGAGTGAATTCCGGGACAGGGTCACAGATACGCAGTATTTT CAWSEFRDRVTDTQYF
- - 13 TRBJ2-7 TRBV5-4 TGTGCCAGCAGCATACCAGGGGGAGGCGAGCAGTACTTC CASSIPGGGEQYF
- - 15 TRBJ2-2 TRBV2 TGTGCCAGCAGTGAAATCCCCGGGGGGCCGGGGGAGCTGTTTTTT CASSEIPGGPGELFF
- TRBD1 15 TRBJ2-1 TRBV9 TGTGCCAGCAGCGAACCAGGACAGGCAAACAATGAGCAGTTCTTC CASSEPGQANNEQFF
- - 13 TRBJ2-5 TRBV28 TGTGCCAGCAGTTTGGCAGGGAGGGAGACCCAGTACTTC CASSLAGRETQYF
- TRBD1 15 TRBJ2-3 TRBV5-1 TGCGCCAGCAGCTCCAGACAGGGTACGGCAGATACGCAGTATTTT CASSSRQGTADTQYF
once TRBD1 15 TRBJ1-5 TRBV6-6 TGTGCCAGCAGGGGCCTCCGGGACAGGGATCAGCCCCAGCATTTT CASRGLRDRDQPQHF
few TRBD1 15 TRBJ2-5 TRBV19 TGTGCCAGTAGCCCAAGAGACAGGGGAAGAGAGACCCAGTACTTC CASSPRDRGRETQYF
- - 17 TRBJ1-1 TRBV6-1 TGTGCCAGCAGTGATGTTTTAAGAGGGAGAAGGAACACTGAAGCTTTCTTT CASSDVLRGRRNTEAFF
- - 14 TRBJ1-1 TRBV19 TGTGCCAGTAGTATTCTGGGGGCGGACACTGAAGCTTTCTTT CASSILGADTEAFF
- - 15 TRBJ1-2 TRBV27 TGTGCCAGCTCCCCGTTCGCGGTTTTGAACTATGGCTACACCTTC CASSPFAVLNYGYTF
- TRBD1 15 TRBJ1-1 TRBV27 TGTGCCAGCAGTTCACAGACGACAGGGGGCACTGAAGCTTTCTTT CASSSQTTGGTEAFF
- - 15 TRBJ1-1 TRBV10-3 TGTGCCATCAGTGAGTCGGTAGGAAGGGAGTCTGAAGCTTTCTTT CAISESVGRESEAFF
- TRBD2 15 TRBJ2-1 TRBV2 TGTGCCAGCAGCTTACTAGCGGGGGGGCCCAATGAGCAGTTCTTC CASSLLAGGPNEQFF
- - 13 TRBJ1-6 TRBV5-1 TGCGCCAGCAGCTTGGGGCTGCGGTCACCCCTCCACTTT CASSLGLRSPLHF
- TRBD1 15 TRBJ1-5 TRBV5-5 TGTGCCAGCAGCCTGCACAGGGGGAGCAATCAGCCCCAGCATTTT CASSLHRGSNQPQHF
- - 13 TRBJ1-1 TRBV7-2 TGTGCCAGCAGCCCAGGGGAATACACTGAAGCTTTCTTT CASSPGEYTEAFF
- TRBD2 14 TRBJ2-5 TRBV7-2 TGTGCCAGCAGCTTACCGGGGGGGCGGGAGACCCAGTACTTC CASSLPGGRETQYF
- - 16 TRBJ1-6 TRBV5-8 TGTGCCAGCAGCCCGGGACATCCTTTGGGAAATTCACCCCTCCACTTT CASSPGHPLGNSPLHF
- TRBD2 15 TRBJ2-3 TRBV6-1 TGTGCCAGCAGTGAAGCCGGGACTAGCGGCTATACGCAGTATTTT CASSEAGTSGYTQYF
- - 15 TRBJ2-5 TRBV11-2 TGTGCCAGCAGCTTAGACACGTGGGAGAGCGAGACCCAGTACTTC CASSLDTWESETQYF
- - 14 TRBJ1-1 TRBV5-4 TGTGCCAGCAGACGGAGCCAGGGGAACACTGAAGCTTTCTTT CASRRSQGNTEAFF
once - 15 TRBJ2-1 TRBV7-7 TGTGCTAGCAGCTCGCTACCAGCGGGCCACAATGAGCAGTTCTTC CASSSLPAGHNEQFF
once TRBD2 18 TRBJ2-2 TRBV7-9 TGTGCCAGCAGCAACACCCAACTAGCGGGGGGATACACCGGGGAGCTGTTTTTT CASSNTQLAGGYTGELFF
- TRBD1 14 TRBJ2-7 TRBV30 TGTGCCTGGAGTCCTGGGACAGGGCTGTGGGAGCAGTACTTC CAWSPGTGLWEQYF